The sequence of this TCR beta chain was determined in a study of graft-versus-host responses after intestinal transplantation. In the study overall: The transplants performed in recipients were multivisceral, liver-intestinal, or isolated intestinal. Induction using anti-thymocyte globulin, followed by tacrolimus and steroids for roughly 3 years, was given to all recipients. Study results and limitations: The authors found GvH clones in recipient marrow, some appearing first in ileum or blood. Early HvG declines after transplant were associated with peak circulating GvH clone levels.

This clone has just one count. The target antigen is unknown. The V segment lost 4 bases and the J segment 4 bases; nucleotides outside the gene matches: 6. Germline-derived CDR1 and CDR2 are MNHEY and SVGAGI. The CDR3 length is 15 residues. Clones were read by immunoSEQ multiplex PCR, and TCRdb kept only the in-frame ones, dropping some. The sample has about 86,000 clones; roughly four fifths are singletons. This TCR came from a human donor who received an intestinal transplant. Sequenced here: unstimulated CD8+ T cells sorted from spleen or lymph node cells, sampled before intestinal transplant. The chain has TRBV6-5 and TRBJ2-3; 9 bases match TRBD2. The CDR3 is CASSFQAGGADTQYF. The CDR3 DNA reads TGTGCCAGCAGTTTTCAGGCGGGAGGGGCAGATACGCAGTATTTT.